This TCR beta chain appears in the sequencing data of a study of identical twins. This clonotype was detected many times. Its matching antigen is unknown. Overall study results and limits: A lower insertion count was a feature of abundant cord blood beta clonotypes, with no such feature in memory repertoires.

V was pared by 1 base and J by 4 bases, with 4 bases of the junction left unmatched. This CDR3 is 14 amino acids long. Germline CDR1 reads LGHNA; CDR2 reads YSLEER. cDNA molecules carried unique molecular identifiers, and template switching added a universal primer site. From the 5' RACE reads, TCRdb called clonotypes with MiXCR, one entry per CDR3 protein. In the table there are roughly 710,000 distinct CDR3 sequences, approximately 6.1% of which are singletons. The origin of this receptor is a man younger than 30 in good health. The chain couples TRBV4-3 to TRBJ2-7; 7 nucleotides match TRBD2. The sample consisted of naive T cells sorted from blood. The CDR3 protein is CASSQGSGDYEQYF. The CDR3 coding sequence is TGCGCCAGCAGCCAAGGCAGCGGGGATTACGAGCAGTACTTC.